The next 26 T cell receptor beta chains were all read from a single sample in a study of cytomegalovirus exposure and HLA in healthy donors (TCRdb year 2017). The library was prepared using the immunoSEQ multiplex PCR assay. The multiplex PCR relied on a mix of 60 forward primers for TCR Vbeta segments and 13 reverse primers for TCR Jbeta segments. Entries here come from immuneACCESS through TCRdb and include only in-frame sequences with V and J called. Some clones fail to appear in such tables; in the studies checked, an unresolved V gene covers under half of the shortfall, and the cause of the remainder is unknown. The sample has approximately 85,000 clones on record, approximately 80% of them singletons. The ten largest make up approximately 31% of the sample. Sequenced input: PBMCs. The receptors stem from a man aged 45-60 years in good health and CMV-seropositive.

The chain uses TRBV25-1 and TRBJ2-3, with TRBD1 matching over 7 bases. CDR3 length: 15 residues. V trimming: 3 bases; J trimming: 3 bases; junction bases outside the gene matches: 6. Germline V gene lookup returns CDR1 MGHDK and CDR2 SYGVNS. The CDR3 loop reads CASSDNRGGTDTQYF. The CDR3 coding sequence is TGTGCCAGCAGTGATAACAGGGGTGGGACAGATACGCAGTATTTT.

The chain has TRBV7-9 and TRBJ2-5, with TRBD1 matching over 9 bases. The junction had 12 bases not matched to a gene; V was cut back by 5 bases and J by 2 bases. The germline V gene has CDR1 SEHNR and CDR2 FQNEAQ (reference sequence). The CDR3 has 17 residues. The CDR3 region has the DNA TGTGCCAGCAGCAAACCGGGACAGGGAGGTCGGCAAGAGACCCAGTACTTC. This encodes CASSKPGQGGRQETQYF. The complete variable domain, with remaining parts taken from reference TRBV7-9 and TRBJ2-5, reads DTGVSQNPRHKITKRGQNVTFRCDPISEHNRLYWYRQTLGQGPEFLTYFQNEAQLEKSRLLSDRFSAERPKGSFSTLEIQRTEQGDSAMYLCASSKPGQGGRQETQYFGPGTRLLVL.

The J gene is TRBJ2-4, the V gene TRBV5-1, with 8 positions matching TRBD1. There are 13 residues in the CDR3. CDR1 and CDR2 from the germline V gene are SGHRS and YFSETQ. V was clipped by 4 bases and J by 8 bases; unmatched bases: 5. The CDR3 coding sequence is TGCGCCAGCAGCCTCGGACAGGGAGACATTCAGTACTTC. Encoded protein: CASSLGQGDIQYF.

This clone was recorded once. V usage is TRBV4-2 and J usage is TRBJ2-7, with D possibly being TRBD1 (6 bases). The CDR3 consists of 15 residues. Germline CDR1 is LGHNA and CDR2 is YNFKEQ. V shed 0 bases and J shed 3 bases, with 12 bases lying between them. CDR3 in amino acids: CASSQDPQGFYEQYF. CDR3 DNA sequence: TGTGCCAGCAGCCAAGATCCACAGGGATTCTACGAGCAGTACTTC.

The chain recombines TRBV7-2 with TRBJ2-1; 13 positions match TRBD2. The V gene end was trimmed by 5 bases and the J gene end by 10 bases; junction bases not matched to a gene: 5. The CDR3 is 14 residues long. Germline V lookup: CDR1 SGHTA, CDR2 FQGNSA. CDR3 loop: CASSKGTSGNEQFF. CDR3 coding DNA: TGTGCCAGCAGCAAGGGGACTAGCGGGAACGAGCAGTTCTTC.

The rearrangement uses TRBV6-5 and TRBJ2-7, with 7 bases fitting TRBD2. Germline V gives CDR1 MNHEY, CDR2 SVGAGI. This CDR3 has 12 amino acids. In DNA form, the CDR3 reads TGTGCGGCGGGAGCCTATCCCTACGAGCAGTACTTC. Protein: CAAGAYPYEQYF.

This clone showed up just a few times. The J gene is TRBJ2-5, the V gene TRBV6-5; D is perhaps TRBD1 (5 bases). The germline gives CDR1 MNHEY, CDR2 SVGAGI. V was clipped by 0 bases and J by 7 bases, with 9 bases between them. The CDR3 contains 13 residues. In DNA, the CDR3 is TGTGCCAGCAGTTACTCAAACCAGGGGACCCAGTACTTC. Translated: CASSYSNQGTQYF.

The chain joins TRBV7-3 to TRBJ2-1, with TRBD2 matching 8 bases. This CDR3 is built from 11 residues. Germline values: CDR1 SGHTA, CDR2 FQGTGA. The junction had 4 bases not matched to a gene; V was cut back by 8 bases and J by 10 bases. CDR3 sequence: CASGIAGEQFF. The CDR3 DNA sequence: TGTGCCAGCGGTATAGCGGGAGAGCAGTTCTTC.

The rearrangement links TRBV11-2 to TRBJ2-2, with 8 nucleotides matching TRBD1. The CDR3 runs to 14 residues. Trimming took 1 base from V and 5 from J; bases not matched to a gene: 0. In germline, CDR1 is SGHAT, CDR2 FQNNGV. This chain's CDR3 is CASSLGQGTGELFF. The CDR3, as DNA: TGTGCCAGCAGCTTAGGACAGGGGACCGGGGAGCTGTTTTTT.

This clone was recorded a few times. CDR3 protein: CASSLQGTVRYNEQFF. CDR3 DNA: TGTGCCAGTAGCCTACAAGGGACAGTTCGATACAATGAGCAGTTCTTC. This rearrangement joins TRBV19 to TRBJ2-1, with 7 bases that match TRBD1. CDR3 length equals 16 residues. Germline assignment: CDR1 LNHDA and CDR2 SQIVND (reference sequence). Trimming at V came to 6 bases and at J to 4 bases, leaving 12 bases not matched to a gene.

To note about this clone: Additional DNA sequences in this sample encode the identical CDR3. The genes are TRBV11-2 and TRBJ1-2, with D possibly matching TRBD1 (5 bases). This CDR3 has 13 residues. The germline CDR1 and CDR2 sequences are SGHAT and FQNNGV. V was cut by 5 bases and J by 3 bases, with 10 bases left in between. The CDR3 sequence: CASSPDRDYGYTF. The CDR3 region has the DNA TGTGCCAGCAGCCCCGACAGAGACTATGGCTACACCTTC.

This chain connects TRBV7-9 to TRBJ1-1; D uncertain. The CDR3 totals 13 residues. Per the germline V gene, CDR1 is SEHNR and CDR2 is FQNEAQ (reference sequence). The ends were cut back, 6 bases at V and 7 bases at J, with 15 bases in the middle. In DNA form, the CDR3 reads TGTGCCAGCAGTTCCTGGAAGGAGGATGAAGCTTTCTTT. Protein product: CASSSWKEDEAFF.

In its sample, this clone was seen a few times. V gene TRBV7-3 combines with J gene TRBJ1-1; tentatively, D is TRBD1 (6 bases). This CDR3 has 15 residues. The germline V gene has CDR1 SGHTA and CDR2 FQGTGA. Trimming removed 2 bases from V and 5 bases from J, with 15 bases in between. This CDR3 reads CASSLAGGGGTEAFF. In DNA form, the CDR3 reads TGTGCCAGCAGCTTAGCCGGGGGGGGCGGAACTGAAGCTTTCTTT.

This clone has a handful of counts. V gene TRBV5-3 combines with J gene TRBJ1-5; no definite D call. TRBV5-3 is designated an ORF whose function remains uncertain. With 5 bases removed from V and 7 bases from J, the gap between germline ends came to 10 bases. CDR3 length: 12 residues. The CDR3 is CARRSAGQPQHF. The CDR3 DNA sequence: TGTGCCAGAAGGTCGGCGGGCCAGCCCCAGCATTTT.

This clone appeared a few times. The chain is built from TRBV19 and TRBJ1-2; the D gene is possibly TRBD1 (6 bases). Trimming pared 6 bases from V and 8 bases from J, leaving 16 bases between. The V gene's germline CDR1 is LNHDA and CDR2 SQIVND (reference sequence). This CDR3 is built from 13 residues. The CDR3 sequence is CASRSRGQTGYTF. The CDR3 nucleotides read TGTGCCAGTAGGTCACGAGGACAGACGGGCTACACCTTC.

This clone was found a few times. The gene calls are TRBV15 and TRBJ1-1, with D possibly TRBD1 on 6 matching bases. Trimming took off 3 bases at V and 5 bases at J, with 16 bases between the two ends. This CDR3 comprises 15 residues. Germline CDR1 and CDR2: LNHNV and YYDKDF (reference sequence). CDR3 sequence (DNA): TGTGCCACCAGCAGGGAACAGGGATCGTGGACTGAAGCTTTCTTT. Encoded protein: CATSREQGSWTEAFF.

V is TRBV19 and J is TRBJ1-1, with D unresolved. This CDR3 region has 12 residues. CDR1 and CDR2 from the germline V gene are LNHDA and SQIVND (reference sequence). Trimming removed 6 bases at V and 0 bases at J, with 5 bases between. The CDR3 DNA follows: TGTGCCAGTAGAAGCATGAACACTGAAGCTTTCTTT. It encodes CASRSMNTEAFF.

This chain uses TRBV11-3 with TRBJ2-3, with 10 bases fitting TRBD2. V trimming: 9 bases; J trimming: 1 base; junction bases outside the gene matches: 10. Germline V lookup: CDR1 SGHNT, CDR2 YENEEA. The CDR3 runs to 16 residues. CDR3 nucleotides: TGTGCCAGTAGAAGCGGGAGGGGTCGTGGCACAGATACGCAGTATTTT. As protein: CASRSGRGRGTDTQYF. The whole variable domain, filled in from reference TRBV11-3 and TRBJ2-3, reads EAGVVQSPRYKIIEKKQPVAFWCNPISGHNTLYWYLQNLGQGPELLIRYENEEAVDDSQLPKDRFSAERLKGVDSTLKIQPAELGDSAVYLCASRSGRGRGTDTQYFGPGTRLTVL.

V usage is TRBV6-5 and J usage is TRBJ2-1; 10 bases align to TRBD2. V shed 5 bases and J 15 bases; nucleotides not matched to a gene: 7. This CDR3 spans 12 amino acids. Germline values: CDR1 MNHEY, CDR2 SVGAGI. This CDR3 is CASSKSGRDLFF. The CDR3 coding sequence is TGTGCCAGCAGTAAAAGCGGGAGGGACCTGTTCTTC.

V and J are TRBV4-1 and TRBJ2-7; 8 nucleotides agree with TRBD2. This CDR3 is built from 16 residues. Germline V gene sequence: CDR1 MGHRA, CDR2 YSYEKL. V lost 3 bases, J lost 3 bases, and 10 bases stayed unmatched. The CDR3 region is CASSQGGLAGLYEQYF. CDR3 coding DNA: TGCGCCAGCAGCCAGGGGGGCTTAGCGGGACTCTACGAGCAGTACTTC.

The sample holds one count of this clone. The V call is TRBV13, the J call TRBJ2-2; the match to TRBD2 covers 13 bases. This CDR3 has 16 residues. Trimming took 5 bases from V and 6 from J; bases not matched to a gene: 6. CDR1 PRHDT and CDR2 FYEKMQ come from the germline V gene (reference sequence). CDR3 nucleotide sequence: TGTGCCAGCAGCACACAGGGACTAGCGGGATCCGGGGAGCTGTTTTTT. The encoded protein is CASSTQGLAGSGELFF.

This chain joins TRBV11-3 and TRBJ2-3; 7 bases fit TRBD2. V lost 4 bases, J lost 4 bases, and 8 bases stayed unmatched. Germline V gives CDR1 SGHNT, CDR2 YENEEA. The CDR3 has 15 amino acids. The CDR3 DNA is TGTGCCAGCAGCTCTCGACTTGCGGGAGCAGATACGCAGTATTTT. This sequence encodes CASSSRLAGADTQYF.

V usage is TRBV5-8 and J usage is TRBJ1-1; D is undetermined. The CDR3 totals 10 residues. Germline assignment: CDR1 SGHTS and CDR2 YDEGEE. Trimming left V 5 bases short and J 9 bases short, with 8 bases between. Here the CDR3 reads CASRGVKAFF. CDR3 nucleotide sequence: TGTGCCAGCAGAGGAGTGAAAGCTTTCTTT.

This chain connects TRBV28 to TRBJ2-5; possibly TRBD2 for D (5 bases). Germline CDR1 reads MDHEN; CDR2 reads SYDVKM. V lost 6 bases, J lost 2 bases, and 13 bases lay in between. The CDR3 is made up of 14 amino acids. CDR3 nucleotides: TGTGCCAGCAGGGTTCCGGGGATACAAGAGACCCAGTACTTC. Its translation is CASRVPGIQETQYF.

This clone occurred once. This chain uses TRBV5-1 with TRBJ1-4; 8 positions agree with TRBD1. Per germline, CDR1 SGHRS and CDR2 YFSETQ. After removal of 3 bases from V and 8 bases from J, the junction contained 9 bases not matched to a gene. The CDR3 covers 15 residues. The CDR3 DNA reads as TGCGCCAGCAGCTCGCGGACAGGGTCAGTGGAAAAACTGTTTTTT. Its protein product is CASSSRTGSVEKLFF.

This clone appeared once. CDR3 protein: CAKGGINTGELFF. The CDR3 nucleotides read TGTGCCAAAGGGGGTATTAACACCGGGGAGCTGTTTTTT. The chain recombines TRBV7-9 with TRBJ2-2; tentatively, D is TRBD1 (6 bases). Per germline, CDR1 SEHNR and CDR2 FQNEAQ (reference sequence). Trimming left V 10 bases short and J 2 bases short, with 11 bases between. There are 13 residues in the CDR3.